Within the sample, the clone carrying this TCR beta chain is medium-sized. Its cognate antigen is unknown. TCRdb re-clonotyped the PCR reads via MiXCR. The sample shows around 26,000 clones, 20% to 25% of them seen only once. These data originate in a study of metastatic and nonmetastatic thyroid tumors. Findings and limits, study-wide: Reports indicated that malignant thyroid tumors showed significantly higher TCR beta diversity than benign nodules did, in blood and tumor.

Every patient was untreated before thyroid surgery. Germline trimming cut 4 bases from V and 6 bases from J; bases unmatched to any gene: 6. There are 14 residues in the CDR3. Per germline, CDR1 MNHEY and CDR2 SMNVEV (reference sequence). The chain joins TRBV27 to TRBJ1-5; 7 nucleotides line up with TRBD1. Sequenced input: adjacent normal tissue. The TCR sequence derives from a female donor with papillary thyroid cancer or a benign thyroid nodule (not recorded which). Some clones in this sample may be carry-over from other donors' samples. This CDR3 is CASSSGGYRQPQHF. The CDR3 DNA reads as TGTGCCAGCAGTTCAGGGGGGTATCGTCAGCCCCAGCATTTT.